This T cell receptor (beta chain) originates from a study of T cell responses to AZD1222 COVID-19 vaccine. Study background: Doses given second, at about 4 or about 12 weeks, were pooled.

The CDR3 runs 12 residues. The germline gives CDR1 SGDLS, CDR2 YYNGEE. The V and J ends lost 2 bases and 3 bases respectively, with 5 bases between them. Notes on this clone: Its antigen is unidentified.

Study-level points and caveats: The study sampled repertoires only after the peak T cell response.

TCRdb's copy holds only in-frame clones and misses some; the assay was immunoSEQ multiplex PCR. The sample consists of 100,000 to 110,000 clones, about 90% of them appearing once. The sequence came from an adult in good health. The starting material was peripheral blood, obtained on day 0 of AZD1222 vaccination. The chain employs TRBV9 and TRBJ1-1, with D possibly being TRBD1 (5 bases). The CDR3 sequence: CASSVGDTEAFF. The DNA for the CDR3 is TGTGCCAGCAGCGTGGGGGACACTGAAGCTTTCTTT.